This is a list of T cell receptor beta chains from one sample in a study of CD8+CD57+ T cells in acquired aplastic anemia. MiXCR was run by TCRdb on the reads, yielding one entry per CDR3 protein. The sample has over 150,000 distinct CDR3 sequences, roughly 40% seen once; the top ten hold under 1.2%. Sequenced material: sorted CD4+, CD8+, or CD8+CD57+ T cells (not recorded which) from PBMCs. The receptors shown here come from a human donor in good health. Both conserved end residues are part of each CDR3. The order of the fields is V gene, D gene, J gene, clone size, CDR3 protein, CDR3 DNA. The D gene is left open where the match is weak. Clone size is stated in some rows and not others, as once, few, many or a class when expanded.

v_gene: TRBV12-3/TRBV12-4; d_gene: NA; j_gene: TRBJ1-1; abundance: NA; CDR3aa: CASSSSRGDFF; CDR3nt: TGTGCCAGCAGTTCCTCAAGGGGCGATTTCTTT
v_gene: TRBV24-1; d_gene: TRBD1; j_gene: TRBJ2-1; abundance: NA; CDR3aa: CATSDVPGQGLWNSYNEQFF; CDR3nt: TGTGCCACCAGTGATGTACCGGGACAGGGGCTGTGGAACTCCTACAATGAGCAGTTCTTC
v_gene: TRBV24-1; d_gene: NA; j_gene: TRBJ1-1; abundance: NA; CDR3aa: CATSDSGLNTEAFF; CDR3nt: TGTGCCACCAGTGATTCAGGCCTGAACACTGAAGCTTTCTTT
v_gene: TRBV20-1; d_gene: TRBD2; j_gene: TRBJ2-5; abundance: NA; CDR3aa: CSATRGGSNQETQYF; CDR3nt: TGCAGTGCAACCCGGGGCGGGAGTAACCAAGAGACCCAGTACTTC
v_gene: TRBV25-1; d_gene: TRBD2; j_gene: TRBJ2-5; abundance: NA; CDR3aa: CASTDSGPSQETQYF; CDR3nt: TGTGCCAGCACCGATAGCGGGCCCAGCCAAGAGACCCAGTACTTC
v_gene: TRBV7-3; d_gene: NA; j_gene: TRBJ1-6; abundance: many; CDR3aa: CASSATGTLRSPLHF; CDR3nt: TGTGCCAGCAGCGCCACCGGGACCCTAAGGTCACCCCTCCACTTT
v_gene: TRBV29-1; d_gene: NA; j_gene: TRBJ2-4; abundance: NA; CDR3aa: CSVGMGNIQYF; CDR3nt: TGCAGCGTTGGGATGGGGAACATTCAGTACTTC
v_gene: TRBV29-1; d_gene: NA; j_gene: TRBJ1-2; abundance: NA; CDR3aa: CSVEDRVGNYGYTF; CDR3nt: TGCAGCGTTGAAGATCGGGTAGGGAACTATGGCTACACCTTC
v_gene: TRBV6-1; d_gene: TRBD1; j_gene: TRBJ1-2; abundance: many; CDR3aa: CASSQGQGNYGYTF; CDR3nt: TGTGCCAGCAGTCAGGGACAGGGGAACTATGGCTACACCTTC
v_gene: TRBV6-4; d_gene: NA; j_gene: TRBJ2-2; abundance: many; CDR3aa: CASSKDPTGELFF; CDR3nt: TGTGCCAGCAGCAAAGACCCCACCGGGGAGCTGTTTTTT
v_gene: TRBV20-1; d_gene: TRBD2; j_gene: TRBJ2-1; abundance: NA; CDR3aa: CSARAPGTSSRNEQFF; CDR3nt: TGCAGTGCTAGAGCCCCAGGGACTAGCTCCCGCAATGAGCAGTTCTTC
v_gene: TRBV20-1; d_gene: NA; j_gene: TRBJ1-5; abundance: many; CDR3aa: CSARAQNQPQHF; CDR3nt: TGCAGTGCTAGAGCTCAGAATCAGCCCCAGCATTTT
v_gene: TRBV5-1; d_gene: NA; j_gene: TRBJ2-7; abundance: NA; CDR3aa: CASSPLTGGSSYEQYF; CDR3nt: TGCGCCAGCAGCCCGTTGACAGGCGGGAGCTCCTACGAGCAGTACTTC
v_gene: TRBV12-3/TRBV12-4; d_gene: NA; j_gene: TRBJ1-5; abundance: many; CDR3aa: CASLDRINQPQHF; CDR3nt: TGTGCCAGCCTAGACAGAATCAATCAGCCCCAGCATTTT
v_gene: TRBV7-9; d_gene: NA; j_gene: TRBJ2-1; abundance: many; CDR3aa: CASSLVGGARSYNEQFF; CDR3nt: TGTGCCAGCAGCTTAGTGGGGGGGGCCAGGTCCTACAATGAGCAGTTCTTC
v_gene: TRBV12-3/TRBV12-4; d_gene: NA; j_gene: TRBJ2-1; abundance: few; CDR3aa: CASSLAGVVNGQFF; CDR3nt: TGTGCCAGCAGTTTAGCGGGAGTGGTCAATGGGCAGTTCTTC
v_gene: TRBV10-2; d_gene: NA; j_gene: TRBJ2-7; abundance: NA; CDR3aa: CASSKRAGYEQYF; CDR3nt: TGCGCCAGCAGCAAAAGGGCGGGGTACGAGCAGTACTTC
v_gene: TRBV6-5; d_gene: NA; j_gene: TRBJ1-2; abundance: many; CDR3aa: CASSYGQIKNSYTF; CDR3nt: TGTGCCAGCAGTTACGGCCAGATCAAGAATAGCTACACCTTC
v_gene: TRBV6-1; d_gene: TRBD1; j_gene: TRBJ2-7; abundance: many; CDR3aa: CASTRDRGAYEQYF; CDR3nt: TGTGCCAGCACGAGAGACAGGGGAGCCTACGAGCAGTACTTC
v_gene: TRBV12-3/TRBV12-4; d_gene: TRBD2; j_gene: TRBJ2-1; abundance: NA; CDR3aa: CASRASGNYNEQFF; CDR3nt: TGTGCCAGCAGGGCTAGCGGCAACTACAATGAGCAGTTCTTC
v_gene: TRBV29-1; d_gene: TRBD2; j_gene: TRBJ2-5; abundance: NA; CDR3aa: CSVEIAGGPETQYF; CDR3nt: TGCAGCGTTGAAATAGCGGGAGGGCCGGAGACCCAGTACTTC
v_gene: TRBV12-3/TRBV12-4; d_gene: NA; j_gene: TRBJ2-2; abundance: many; CDR3aa: CASSAGTGELFF; CDR3nt: TGTGCCAGCAGTGCAGGGACCGGGGAGCTGTTTTTT
v_gene: TRBV12-3/TRBV12-4; d_gene: TRBD1; j_gene: TRBJ2-6; abundance: few; CDR3aa: CASSRTPGQGASVSGANVLTF; CDR3nt: TGTGCCAGCAGTCGTACGCCGGGACAGGGGGCATCCGTTTCTGGGGCCAACGTCCTGACTTTC
v_gene: TRBV29-1; d_gene: NA; j_gene: TRBJ1-2; abundance: NA; CDR3aa: CSVALGAYGYTF; CDR3nt: TGCAGCGTTGCTTTGGGGGCCTATGGCTACACCTTC
v_gene: TRBV7-2; d_gene: NA; j_gene: TRBJ1-1; abundance: many; CDR3aa: CASSLLSGVGTEAFF; CDR3nt: TGTGCCAGCAGCTTATTGAGTGGGGTTGGCACTGAAGCTTTCTTT
v_gene: TRBV10-3; d_gene: NA; j_gene: TRBJ1-1; abundance: few; CDR3aa: CAISERITGTNTEAFF; CDR3nt: TGTGCCATCAGTGAACGGATCACAGGGACGAACACTGAAGCTTTCTTT
v_gene: TRBV11-1; d_gene: NA; j_gene: TRBJ2-1; abundance: NA; CDR3aa: CASSPRFGMAGVNEQFF; CDR3nt: TGTGCCAGCAGCCCCCGGTTCGGGATGGCAGGGGTCAATGAGCAGTTCTTC
v_gene: TRBV11-2; d_gene: TRBD2; j_gene: TRBJ2-3; abundance: many; CDR3aa: CASSLDLLRGSTDTQYF; CDR3nt: TGTGCCAGCAGCTTAGACCTCCTGCGGGGGAGCACAGATACGCAGTATTTT
v_gene: TRBV19; d_gene: NA; j_gene: TRBJ1-5; abundance: NA; CDR3aa: CASIPTDSNQPQHF; CDR3nt: TGTGCCAGTATTCCGACAGATAGCAATCAGCCCCAGCATTTT
v_gene: TRBV5-1; d_gene: TRBD1; j_gene: TRBJ1-2; abundance: many; CDR3aa: CASSFLPGTGYQGYTF; CDR3nt: TGCGCCAGCAGCTTTCTCCCCGGGACAGGGTATCAAGGCTACACCTTC
v_gene: TRBV6-2/TRBV6-3; d_gene: TRBD2; j_gene: TRBJ2-3; abundance: NA; CDR3aa: CASSYVGTRPDTQYF; CDR3nt: TGTGCCAGCAGTTACGTTGGGACTAGACCAGATACGCAGTATTTT
v_gene: TRBV20-1; d_gene: NA; j_gene: TRBJ2-7; abundance: once; CDR3aa: CSARGGSYDEQYF; CDR3nt: TGCAGTGCTAGAGGTGGTAGCTATGACGAGCAGTACTTC
v_gene: TRBV12-3/TRBV12-4; d_gene: TRBD1; j_gene: TRBJ1-1; abundance: many; CDR3aa: CASSATDRGGGNTEAFF; CDR3nt: TGTGCCAGCAGTGCCACGGACAGGGGTGGTGGGAACACTGAAGCTTTCTTT
v_gene: TRBV2; d_gene: NA; j_gene: TRBJ2-3; abundance: NA; CDR3aa: CASSESLARTDTQYF; CDR3nt: TGTGCCAGCAGTGAAAGTCTAGCGAGAACAGATACGCAGTATTTT